This T cell receptor beta chain was identified in a study of blood T cell repertoires in COVID-19. Measured with immunoSEQ multiplex PCR; TCRdb has only the in-frame clones, and not every one. The sample contains hundreds of thousands of clones, 85% of which appear only once. Trimming left V 0 bases short and J 6 bases short, with 11 bases between. Germline V gives CDR1 SEHNR, CDR2 FQNEAQ (reference sequence). CDR3 length equals 14 residues. The TCR sequence derives from a woman aged 50 to 65 with active or convalescent COVID-19. Sample: peripheral blood. This sequence joins TRBV7-9 and TRBJ1-2, with unresolved D. The CDR3 coding sequence is TGTGCCAGCAGCTTAGCGCCCCACTATAATGGCTACACCTTC. Protein: CASSLAPHYNGYTF.